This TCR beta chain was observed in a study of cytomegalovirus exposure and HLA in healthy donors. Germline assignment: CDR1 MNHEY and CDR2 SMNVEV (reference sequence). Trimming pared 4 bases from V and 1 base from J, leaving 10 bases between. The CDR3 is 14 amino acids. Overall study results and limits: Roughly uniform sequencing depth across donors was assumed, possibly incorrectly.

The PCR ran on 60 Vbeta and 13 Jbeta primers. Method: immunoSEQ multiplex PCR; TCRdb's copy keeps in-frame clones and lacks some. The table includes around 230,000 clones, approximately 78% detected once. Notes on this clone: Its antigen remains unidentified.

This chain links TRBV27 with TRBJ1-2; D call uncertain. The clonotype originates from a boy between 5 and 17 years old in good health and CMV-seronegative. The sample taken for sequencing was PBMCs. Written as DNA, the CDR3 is TGTGCCAGCAGTTCAACAGATATTAACTATGGCTACACCTTC. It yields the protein CASSSTDINYGYTF.